This TCR beta chain emerged from a study of blood T cell repertoires in COVID-19. Study at large: Sites in the United States, Italy and Spain provided acute and convalescent COVID-19 samples. PBMCs, B-cell-depleted T cells, or T cells provided the cDNA or gDNA that made up the material.

Trimming removed 0 bases from V and 5 bases from J; junction bases left unmatched: 15. This CDR3 comprises 18 residues. Germline assignment: CDR1 SGDLS and CDR2 YYNGEE. Original processing notes: Researchers report that nucleated cell counts were estimated from reference gene primer amplification. TCRdb's table, derived via immunoSEQ multiplex PCR, lists solely in-frame clones and lacks some. The D gene and trimming were derived from the DNA, and the V and J assignments and clone size from that table. The repertoire holds about 350,000 clones, with approximately 89% as singletons. Enrolled during active infection, Seattle patients were then followed longitudinally.

Sequenced input: peripheral blood. The chain links TRBV9 to TRBJ1-2; 8 bases match TRBD1. The TCR originated in a woman aged 55-69 years with COVID-19, enrolled during active disease. DNA for the CDR3: TGTGCCAGCAGCGTAGAGGCCTCCGTGCTCGGGACAGGTTATGGCTACACCTTC. This encodes CASSVEASVLGTGYGYTF.